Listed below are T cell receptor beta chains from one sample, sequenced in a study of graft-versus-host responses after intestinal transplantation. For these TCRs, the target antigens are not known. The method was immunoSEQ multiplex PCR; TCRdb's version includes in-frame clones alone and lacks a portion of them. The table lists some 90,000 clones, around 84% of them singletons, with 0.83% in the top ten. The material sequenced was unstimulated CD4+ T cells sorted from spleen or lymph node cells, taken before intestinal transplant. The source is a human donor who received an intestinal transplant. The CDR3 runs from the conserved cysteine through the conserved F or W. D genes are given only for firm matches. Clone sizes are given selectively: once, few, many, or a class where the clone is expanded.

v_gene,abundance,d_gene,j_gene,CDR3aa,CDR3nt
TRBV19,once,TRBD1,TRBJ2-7,CASSPRGQDEQYF,TGTGCCAGTAGTCCCCGGGGACAGGACGAGCAGTACTTC
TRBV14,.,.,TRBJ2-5,CASSQDGWTTPRTQYF,TGTGCCAGCAGCCAAGATGGTTGGACTACCCCTAGGACCCAGTACTTC
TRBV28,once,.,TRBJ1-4,CASHGLGALEKLFF,TGTGCCAGCCACGGTTTGGGGGCGCTCGAAAAACTGTTTTTT
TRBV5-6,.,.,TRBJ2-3,CASSLEVGDTDTQYF,TGTGCCAGCAGCTTAGAGGTTGGAGACACAGATACGCAGTATTTT
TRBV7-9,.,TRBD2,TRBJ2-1,CASSLVSLAGVDNEQFF,TGTGCCAGCAGCTTAGTGTCCCTAGCGGGGGTCGACAATGAGCAGTTCTTC
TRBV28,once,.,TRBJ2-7,CASSFKGRSFYEQYF,TGTGCCAGCAGTTTTAAGGGGCGGAGTTTCTACGAGCAGTACTTC
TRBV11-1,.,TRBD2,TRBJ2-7,CASSGGLAAYYEQYF,TGTGCCAGCAGCGGTGGACTAGCGGCCTACTACGAGCAGTACTTC
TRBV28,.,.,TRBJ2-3,CASSSISGTDTQYF,TGTGCCAGCAGTTCTATCTCGGGCACAGATACGCAGTATTTT
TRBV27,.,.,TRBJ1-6,CASRGDISYNSPLHF,TGTGCCAGCCGGGGGGACATCTCCTATAATTCACCCCTCCACTTT
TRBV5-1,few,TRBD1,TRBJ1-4,CASSQTGSSEKLFF,TGCGCCAGCAGCCAGACAGGGAGTAGCGAAAAACTGTTTTTT
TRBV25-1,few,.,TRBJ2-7,CASAVAGELREQYF,TGTGCCAGCGCGGTGGCAGGGGAATTGAGAGAGCAGTACTTC
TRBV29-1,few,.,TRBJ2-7,CSVEEADYEQYF,TGCAGCGTTGAAGAGGCAGATTACGAGCAGTACTTC
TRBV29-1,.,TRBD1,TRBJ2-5,CSHRRTGEQETQYF,TGCAGTCATCGGCGGACAGGGGAACAAGAGACCCAGTACTTC
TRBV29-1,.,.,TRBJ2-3,CSVDHGIADTQYF,TGCAGCGTTGATCACGGGATCGCGGATACGCAGTATTTT
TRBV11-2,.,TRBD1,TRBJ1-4,CASSSTGGRNEKLFF,TGTGCCAGCAGCTCTACAGGGGGCCGGAATGAAAAACTGTTTTTT